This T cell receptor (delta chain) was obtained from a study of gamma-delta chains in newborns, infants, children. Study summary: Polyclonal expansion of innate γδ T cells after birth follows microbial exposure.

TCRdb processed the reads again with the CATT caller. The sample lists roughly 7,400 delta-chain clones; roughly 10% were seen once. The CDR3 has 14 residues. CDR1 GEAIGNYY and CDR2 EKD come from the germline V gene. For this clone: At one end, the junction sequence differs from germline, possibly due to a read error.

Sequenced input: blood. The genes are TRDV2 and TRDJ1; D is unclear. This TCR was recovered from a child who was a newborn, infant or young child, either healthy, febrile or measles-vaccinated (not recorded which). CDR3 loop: CACDTVEYTDKLTF. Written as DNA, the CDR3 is TGTGCCTGTGACACCGTGGAGTACACCGATAAACTCACCTTT.